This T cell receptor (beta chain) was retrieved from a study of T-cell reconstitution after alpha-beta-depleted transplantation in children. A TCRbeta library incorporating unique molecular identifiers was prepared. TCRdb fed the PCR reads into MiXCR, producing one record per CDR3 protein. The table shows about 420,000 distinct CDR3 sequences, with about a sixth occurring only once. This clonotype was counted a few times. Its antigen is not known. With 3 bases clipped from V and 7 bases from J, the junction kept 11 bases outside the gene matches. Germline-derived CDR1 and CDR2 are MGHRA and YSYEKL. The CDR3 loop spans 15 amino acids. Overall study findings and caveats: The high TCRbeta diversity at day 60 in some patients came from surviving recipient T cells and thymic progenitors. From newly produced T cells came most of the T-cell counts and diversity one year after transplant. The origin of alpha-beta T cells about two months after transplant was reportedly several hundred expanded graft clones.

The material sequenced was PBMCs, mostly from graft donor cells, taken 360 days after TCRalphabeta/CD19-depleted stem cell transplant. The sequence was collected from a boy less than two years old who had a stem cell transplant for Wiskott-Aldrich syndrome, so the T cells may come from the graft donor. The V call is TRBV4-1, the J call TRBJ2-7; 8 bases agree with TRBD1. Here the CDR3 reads CASSQDNRGTGEQYF. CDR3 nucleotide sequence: TGCGCCAGCAGCCAGGATAACAGGGGGACGGGGGAGCAGTACTTC.